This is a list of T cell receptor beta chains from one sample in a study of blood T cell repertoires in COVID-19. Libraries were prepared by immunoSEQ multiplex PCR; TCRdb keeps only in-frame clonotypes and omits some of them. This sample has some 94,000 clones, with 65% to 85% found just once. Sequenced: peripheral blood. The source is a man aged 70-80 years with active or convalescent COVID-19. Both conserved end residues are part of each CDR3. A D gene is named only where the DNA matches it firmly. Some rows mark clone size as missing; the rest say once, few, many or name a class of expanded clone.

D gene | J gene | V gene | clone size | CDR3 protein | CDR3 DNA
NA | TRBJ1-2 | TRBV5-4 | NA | CASSLGGLNYGYTF | TGTGCCAGCAGCTTGGGAGGGTTAAACTATGGCTACACCTTC
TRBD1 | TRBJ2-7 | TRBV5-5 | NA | CASSSAGTEAYEQYF | TGTGCCAGCAGCTCCGCCGGGACAGAGGCCTACGAGCAGTACTTC
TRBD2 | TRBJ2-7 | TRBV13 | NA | CASSPGLAATYEQYF | TGTGCCAGCAGCCCAGGACTAGCGGCGACGTACGAGCAGTACTTC
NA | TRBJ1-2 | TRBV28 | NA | CASSLTMAGEDGYTF | TGTGCCAGCAGTTTAACTATGGCGGGGGAAGATGGCTACACCTTC
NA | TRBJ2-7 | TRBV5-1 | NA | CASSLAVQGLGSEQYF | TGCGCCAGCAGCTTGGCGGTACAGGGTTTGGGGAGCGAGCAGTACTTC
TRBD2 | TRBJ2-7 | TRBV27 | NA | CASTPSGTSGYEQYF | TGTGCCAGCACCCCATCCGGGACTAGCGGCTACGAGCAGTACTTC
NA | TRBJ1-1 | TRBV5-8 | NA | CASHAGRTPGMNTEAFF | TGTGCCAGCCACGCCGGACGGACACCTGGGATGAACACTGAAGCTTTCTTT
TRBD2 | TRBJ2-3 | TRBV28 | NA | CASSLGLAGGQYTQYF | TGTGCCAGCAGTCTGGGACTAGCGGGGGGGCAATATACGCAGTATTTT
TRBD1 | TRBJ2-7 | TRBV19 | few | CASSALGTGNEQYF | TGTGCCAGTAGTGCCCTCGGGACAGGGAACGAGCAGTACTTC
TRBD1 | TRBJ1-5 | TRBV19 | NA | CASSPGQGHQPQHF | TGTGCCAGTAGTCCGGGACAGGGTCATCAGCCCCAGCATTTT
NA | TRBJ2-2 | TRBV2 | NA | CASSPRGTVIAGELFF | TGTGCCAGCAGTCCCCGGGGGACAGTTATCGCCGGGGAGCTGTTTTTT
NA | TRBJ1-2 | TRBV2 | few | CASSEAEGYGYTF | TGTGCCAGCAGTGAAGCGGAGGGCTATGGCTACACCTTC
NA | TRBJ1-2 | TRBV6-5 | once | CAVVTGQGREGYTF | TGTGCCGTAGTTACAGGGCAGGGTAGGGAAGGCTACACCTTC
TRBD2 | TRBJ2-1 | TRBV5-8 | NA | CASSHSGTSYREQFF | TGTGCCAGCAGCCATTCGGGGACTAGTTACCGTGAGCAGTTCTTC
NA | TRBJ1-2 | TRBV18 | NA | CASSPIYETGTNYGYTF | TGTGCCAGCTCACCGATCTACGAGACAGGAACTAACTATGGCTACACCTTC